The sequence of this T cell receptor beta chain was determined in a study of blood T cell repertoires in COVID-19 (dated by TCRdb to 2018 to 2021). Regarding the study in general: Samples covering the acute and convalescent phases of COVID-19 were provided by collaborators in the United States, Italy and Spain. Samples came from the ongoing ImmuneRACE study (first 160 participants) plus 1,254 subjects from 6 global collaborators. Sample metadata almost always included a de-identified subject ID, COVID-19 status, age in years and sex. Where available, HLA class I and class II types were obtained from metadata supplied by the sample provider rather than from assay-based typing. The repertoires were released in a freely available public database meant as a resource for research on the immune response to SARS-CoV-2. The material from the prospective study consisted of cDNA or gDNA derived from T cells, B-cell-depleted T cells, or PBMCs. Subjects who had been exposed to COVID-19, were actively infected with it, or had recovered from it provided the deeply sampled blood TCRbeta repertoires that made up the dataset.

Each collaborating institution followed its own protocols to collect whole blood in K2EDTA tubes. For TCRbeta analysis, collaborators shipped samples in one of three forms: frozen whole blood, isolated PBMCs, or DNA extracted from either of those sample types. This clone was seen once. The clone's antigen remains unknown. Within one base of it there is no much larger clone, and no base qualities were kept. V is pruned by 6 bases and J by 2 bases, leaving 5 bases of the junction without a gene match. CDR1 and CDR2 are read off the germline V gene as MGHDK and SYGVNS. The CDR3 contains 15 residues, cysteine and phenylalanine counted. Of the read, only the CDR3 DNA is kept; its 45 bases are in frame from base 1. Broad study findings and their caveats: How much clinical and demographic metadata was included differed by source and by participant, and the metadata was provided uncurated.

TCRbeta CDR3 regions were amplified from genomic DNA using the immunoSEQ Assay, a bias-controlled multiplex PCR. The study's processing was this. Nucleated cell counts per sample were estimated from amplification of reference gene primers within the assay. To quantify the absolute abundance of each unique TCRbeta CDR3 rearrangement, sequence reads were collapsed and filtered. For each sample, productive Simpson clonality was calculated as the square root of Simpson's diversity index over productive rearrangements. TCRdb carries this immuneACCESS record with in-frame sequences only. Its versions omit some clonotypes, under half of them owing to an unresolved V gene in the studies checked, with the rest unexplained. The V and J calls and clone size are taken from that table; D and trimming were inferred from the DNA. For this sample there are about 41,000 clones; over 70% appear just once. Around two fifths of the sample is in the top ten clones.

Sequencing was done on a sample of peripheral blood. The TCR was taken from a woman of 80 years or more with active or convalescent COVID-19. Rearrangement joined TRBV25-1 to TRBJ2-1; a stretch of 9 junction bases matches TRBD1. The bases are TGTGCCAGCAGCCCCACAGGGGGCGCCTACAATGAGCAGTTCTTC. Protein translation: CASSPTGGAYNEQFF.